The 15 T cell receptor beta chains listed next were all sequenced from one sample in a study of blood T cell repertoires in COVID-19. The table came from immunoSEQ multiplex PCR; TCRdb's copy has only in-frame clones and leaves some out. The table has roughly 100,000 clones, roughly nine tenths seen once. Sequencing input: peripheral blood. Receptor source: a man in his fifties in a cohort sampled during active COVID-19.

The J gene is TRBJ2-1, the V gene TRBV11-3; D not certain. The CDR3 runs to 11 residues. Trimming left V 3 bases short and J 9 bases short, with 6 bases between. Germline assignment: CDR1 SGHNT and CDR2 YENEEA. DNA of the CDR3: TGTGCCAGCAGCTTTAGAGGTGAGCAGTTCTTC. Translation: CASSFRGEQFF. The complete variable domain, with remaining parts taken from reference TRBV11-3 and TRBJ2-1, reads EAGVVQSPRYKIIEKKQPVAFWCNPISGHNTLYWYLQNLGQGPELLIRYENEEAVDDSQLPKDRFSAERLKGVDSTLKIQPAELGDSAVYLCASSFRGEQFFGPGTRLTVL.

The chain recombines TRBV10-3 with TRBJ2-7; 10 positions agree with TRBD1. Germline V gene sequence: CDR1 ENHRY, CDR2 SYGVKD. The CDR3 is 14 amino acids. The junction had 9 bases not matched to a gene; V was cut back by 10 bases and J by 3 bases. The chain's CDR3 is CATFSGTGVYEQYF. The CDR3 nucleotides are TGTGCCACATTTTCCGGGACAGGGGTCTACGAGCAGTACTTC.

The chain employs TRBV18 and TRBJ2-1, with 7 bases fitting TRBD2. The V and J ends lost 0 bases and 5 bases, in that order; junction bases with no gene match: 4. CDR3 size: 15 residues. Germline CDR1 reads KGHSH; CDR2 reads LQKENI. CDR3 nucleotide sequence: TGTGCCAGCTCACCACCGTCAGCGGGGAACAATGAGCAGTTCTTC. Protein product: CASSPPSAGNNEQFF.

This chain joins TRBV6-5 and TRBJ1-3, with no clear D. From germline, CDR1 is MNHEY and CDR2 SVGAGI. Trimming took off 6 bases at V and 0 bases at J, with 6 bases between the two ends. CDR3 length: 13 residues. The DNA of the CDR3 is TGTGCCAGCAGGGGAGGCTCTGGAAACACCATATATTTT. Translated: CASRGGSGNTIYF.

This sequence joins TRBV20-1 and TRBJ2-1; 12 bases match TRBD2. The germline CDR1 and CDR2 sequences are DFQATT and SNEGSKA (reference sequence). J was trimmed by 8 bases and V by 3 bases; bases with no gene match: 8. The CDR3 runs 15 residues. CDR3: CSASPASGGVYEQFF. The CDR3 coding sequence is TGCAGTGCTAGTCCGGCTAGCGGGGGGGTATATGAGCAGTTCTTC.

This chain connects TRBV3-1 (or the pseudogene TRBV3-2) to TRBJ2-1; a possible D gene is TRBD2 (6 bases). V was trimmed by 1 base and J by 0 bases, leaving 10 bases between them. Germline V gives CDR1 LGHDT, CDR2 YNNKEL (reference sequence). The CDR3 runs to 16 residues. CDR3 region: CASSQALGGSYNEQFF. The CDR3 coding sequence is TGTGCCAGCAGCCAAGCGTTGGGGGGCTCCTACAATGAGCAGTTCTTC.

This chain links TRBV28 with TRBJ1-4; D may be TRBD1 (6 bases). Germline CDR1 reads MDHEN; CDR2 reads SYDVKM. The length of the CDR3 is 15 residues. V was shortened by 5 bases and J by 8 bases, with 18 bases between the two germline ends. The CDR3 reads CASSAMWGGQEKLFF. The CDR3 nucleotides read TGTGCCAGCAGTGCTATGTGGGGGGGCCAGGAAAAACTGTTTTTT.

The CDR3 loop is CASSSGTGGPGYTF. The CDR3 coding sequence is TGTGCCAGCAGCTCCGGGACAGGGGGCCCTGGCTACACCTTC. The chain has TRBV7-2 and TRBJ1-2; TRBD1 matches at 12 bases. Germline V gene data show CDR1 as SGHTA and CDR2 as FQGNSA. Trimming cost V 4 bases and J 7 bases; bases outside gene matches: 4. This CDR3 is 14 amino acids long.

This sequence joins TRBV2 and TRBJ1-4; D may be TRBD1 (6 bases). Germline CDR1 reads SNHLY; CDR2 reads FYNNEI. V was shortened by 7 bases and J by 5 bases, with 17 bases between the two germline ends. The CDR3 contains 15 residues. The CDR3 sequence: CASKRLQGINEKLFF. Here the CDR3 DNA reads TGTGCCAGCAAAAGACTACAGGGCATAAATGAAAAACTGTTTTTT.

The chain recombines TRBV18 with TRBJ1-3; 9 bases map to TRBD1. The CDR3 loop spans 17 amino acids. Trimming cost V 1 base and J 2 bases; bases outside gene matches: 6. Germline V lookup: CDR1 KGHSH, CDR2 LQKENI. This CDR3 reads CASSPLGGTGTGNTIYF. The CDR3 region has the DNA TGTGCCAGCTCACCACTCGGAGGGACAGGGACTGGAAACACCATATATTTT.

Note on this clone: Relative to the germline gene, one junction end is altered; a read error may explain this. This chain links TRBV27 with TRBJ1-6; D call uncertain. Germline CDR1 reads MNHEY; CDR2 reads SMNVEV (reference sequence). The CDR3 loop spans 14 amino acids. CDR3 coding DNA: TGTGCCAGCAGACCAACCGGGTATAGTTCACCCCTCCACTTT. Its protein product is CASRPTGYSSPLHF.

The chain links TRBV7-2 to TRBJ1-1; possibly TRBD1 for D (5 bases). CDR1 is SGHTA, CDR2 FQGNSA, per germline. The ends were cut back, 5 bases at V and 8 bases at J, with 9 bases in the middle. The CDR3 has 11 residues. In DNA form, the CDR3 reads TGTGCCAGCAGCCAGGGCCAGGAAGCTTTCTTT. This translates into CASSQGQEAFF. The variable domain in full, with the rest retrieved from reference TRBV7-2 and TRBJ1-1, is GAGVSQSPSNKVTEKGKDVELRCDPISGHTALYWYRQSLGQGLEFLIYFQGNSAPDKSGLPSDRFSAERTGGSVSTLTIQRTQQEDSAVYLCASSQGQEAFFGQGTRLTVV.

This clone has only a few counts. The chain couples TRBV7-9 to TRBJ2-7; 8 bases are shared with TRBD2. Germline-derived CDR1 and CDR2 are SEHNR and FQNEAQ (reference sequence). Germline trimming cut 1 base from V and 2 bases from J; bases unmatched to any gene: 10. CDR3 size: 17 residues. The CDR3: CASSLGGVAGLTYEQYF. Written as DNA, the CDR3 is TGTGCCAGCAGCTTAGGCGGCGTAGCGGGACTAACCTACGAGCAGTACTTC.

This chain connects TRBV4-3 to TRBJ1-1; 8 bases are shared with TRBD1. The V and J ends lost 3 bases and 4 bases, in that order; junction bases with no gene match: 4. This CDR3 is built from 14 residues. The germline V gene has CDR1 LGHNA and CDR2 YSLEER. The CDR3, as DNA: TGCGCCAGCAGCCACGCGGACAGGGCCACTGAAGCTTTCTTT. It translates to CASSHADRATEAFF.

The chain is built from TRBV28 and TRBJ2-7, with 8 bases identical to TRBD1. V dropped 4 bases and J dropped 5; count of bases not matched to a gene: 4. CDR1 and CDR2 (germline): MDHEN, SYDVKM. The CDR3 length is 13 residues. The CDR3 spells CASSSGTGNEQYV. The CDR3 bases are TGTGCCAGCAGTTCCGGGACAGGCAACGAGCAGTACGTC.